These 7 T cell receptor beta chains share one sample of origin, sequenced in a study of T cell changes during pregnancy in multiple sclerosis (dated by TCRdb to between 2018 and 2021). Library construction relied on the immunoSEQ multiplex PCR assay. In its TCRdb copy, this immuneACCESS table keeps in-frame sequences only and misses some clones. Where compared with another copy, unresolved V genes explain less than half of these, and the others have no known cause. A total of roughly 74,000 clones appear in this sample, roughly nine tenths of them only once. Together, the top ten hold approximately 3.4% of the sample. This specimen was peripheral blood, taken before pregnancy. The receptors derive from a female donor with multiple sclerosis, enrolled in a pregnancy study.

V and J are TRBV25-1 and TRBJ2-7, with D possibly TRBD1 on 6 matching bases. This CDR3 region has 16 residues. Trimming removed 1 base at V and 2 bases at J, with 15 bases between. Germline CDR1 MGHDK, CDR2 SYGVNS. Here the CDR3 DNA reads TGTGCCAGCAGTGAATTGGGGGCCGCAGGAGCCTACGAGCAGTACTTC. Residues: CASSELGAAGAYEQYF.

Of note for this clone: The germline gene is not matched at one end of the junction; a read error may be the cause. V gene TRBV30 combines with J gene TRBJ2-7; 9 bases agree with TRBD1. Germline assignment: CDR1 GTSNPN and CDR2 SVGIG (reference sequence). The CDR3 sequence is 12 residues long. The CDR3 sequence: CASTGGEYGQYF. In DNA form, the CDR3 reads TGTGCTTCGACAGGGGGGGAGTACGGGCAGTACTTC.

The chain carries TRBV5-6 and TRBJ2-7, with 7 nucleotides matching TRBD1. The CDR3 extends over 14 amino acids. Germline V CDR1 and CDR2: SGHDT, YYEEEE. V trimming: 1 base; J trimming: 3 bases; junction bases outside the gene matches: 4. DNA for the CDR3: TGTGCCAGCAGCTTGTTCGACAGGGACTACGAGCAGTACTTC. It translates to CASSLFDRDYEQYF.

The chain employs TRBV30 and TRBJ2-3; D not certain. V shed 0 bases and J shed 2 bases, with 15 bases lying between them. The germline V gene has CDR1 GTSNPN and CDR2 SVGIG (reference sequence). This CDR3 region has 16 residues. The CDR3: CAWSVQPAPNTDTQYF. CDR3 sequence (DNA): TGTGCCTGGAGTGTACAGCCCGCCCCCAACACAGATACGCAGTATTTT.

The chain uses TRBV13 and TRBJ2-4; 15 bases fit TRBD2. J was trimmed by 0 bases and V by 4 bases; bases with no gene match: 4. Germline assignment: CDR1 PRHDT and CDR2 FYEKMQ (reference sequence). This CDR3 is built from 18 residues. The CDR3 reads CASSSGLAGGEAKNIQYF. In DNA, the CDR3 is TGTGCCAGCAGCTCGGGACTAGCGGGAGGTGAAGCCAAAAACATTCAGTACTTC.

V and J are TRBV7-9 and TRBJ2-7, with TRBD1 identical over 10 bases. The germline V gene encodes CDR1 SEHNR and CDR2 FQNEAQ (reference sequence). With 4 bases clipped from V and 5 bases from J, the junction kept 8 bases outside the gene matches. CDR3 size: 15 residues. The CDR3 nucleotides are TGTGCCAGCAGCTATCGGACCGGGACAGGGGACGAGCAGTACTTC. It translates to CASSYRTGTGDEQYF.

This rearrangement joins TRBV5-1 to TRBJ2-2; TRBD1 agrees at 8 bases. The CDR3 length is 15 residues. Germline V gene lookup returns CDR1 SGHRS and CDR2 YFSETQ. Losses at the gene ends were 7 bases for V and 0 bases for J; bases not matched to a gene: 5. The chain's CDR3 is CASATQGANTGELFF. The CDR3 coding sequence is TGCGCCAGCGCGACACAGGGGGCGAACACCGGGGAGCTGTTTTTT.